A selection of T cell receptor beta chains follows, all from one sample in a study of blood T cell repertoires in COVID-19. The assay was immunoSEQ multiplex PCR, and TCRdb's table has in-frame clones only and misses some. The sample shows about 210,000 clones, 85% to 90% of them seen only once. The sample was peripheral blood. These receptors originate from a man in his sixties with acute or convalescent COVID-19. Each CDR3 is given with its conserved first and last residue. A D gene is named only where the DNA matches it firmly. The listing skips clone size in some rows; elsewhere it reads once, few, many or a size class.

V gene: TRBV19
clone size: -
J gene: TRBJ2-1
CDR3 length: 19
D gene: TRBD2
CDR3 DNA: TGTGCCAGTAGTATCCCTGTTTCCGGGACTAGCGGGAGATACAATGAGCAGTTCTTC
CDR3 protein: CASSIPVSGTSGRYNEQFF

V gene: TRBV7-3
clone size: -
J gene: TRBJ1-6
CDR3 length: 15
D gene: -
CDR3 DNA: TGTGCCAGCAGCTTCGACGGACTGCCGGGGACACCCCTCCACTTT
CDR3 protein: CASSFDGLPGTPLHF

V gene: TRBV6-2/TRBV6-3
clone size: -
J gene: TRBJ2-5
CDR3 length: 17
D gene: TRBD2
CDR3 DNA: TGTGCCAGCAGTTACACAGCCAGCGGGGGGGCCCGGGAGACCCAGTACTTC
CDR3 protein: CASSYTASGGARETQYF

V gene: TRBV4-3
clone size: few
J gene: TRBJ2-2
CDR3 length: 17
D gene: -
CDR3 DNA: TGCGCCAGCAGCCCCTGGGCCTCGGGGGGCGAGGCCGGGGAGCTGTTTTTT
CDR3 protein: CASSPWASGGEAGELFF

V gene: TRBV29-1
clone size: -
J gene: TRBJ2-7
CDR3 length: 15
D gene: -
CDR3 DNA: TGCAGCGTTGAAGATTCGGGCAGGGCCCCCTACGAGCAGTACTTC
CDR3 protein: CSVEDSGRAPYEQYF

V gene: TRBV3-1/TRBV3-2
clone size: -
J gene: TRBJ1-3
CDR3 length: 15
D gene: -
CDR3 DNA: TGTGCCAGCAGCCAAGGCCCGGCGGCTGGAAACACCATATATTTT
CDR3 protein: CASSQGPAAGNTIYF

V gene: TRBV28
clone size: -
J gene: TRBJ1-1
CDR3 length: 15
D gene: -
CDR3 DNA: TGTGCCAGCAGTTCCCCCGGCGGGGGGAACACTGAAGCTTTCTTT
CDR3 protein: CASSSPGGGNTEAFF

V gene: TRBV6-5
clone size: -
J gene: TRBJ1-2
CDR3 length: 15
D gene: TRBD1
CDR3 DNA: TGTGCCAGCAGTCCCCGGGACAGGGGGCTCTCTGGCTACACCTTC
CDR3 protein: CASSPRDRGLSGYTF

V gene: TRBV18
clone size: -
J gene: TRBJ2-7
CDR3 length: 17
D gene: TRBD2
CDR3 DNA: TGTGCCAGCTCACCGACGACTAGCGGGGGGCCTACCTACGAGCAGTACTTC
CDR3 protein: CASSPTTSGGPTYEQYF

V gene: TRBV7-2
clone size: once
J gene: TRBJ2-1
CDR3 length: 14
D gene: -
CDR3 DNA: TGTGCCAGCAGCCCGGGACAAACCTACAATGAGCAGTTCTTC
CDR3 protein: CASSPGQTYNEQFF

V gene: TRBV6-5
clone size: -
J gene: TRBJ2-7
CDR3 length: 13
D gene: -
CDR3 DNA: TGTGCCAGCAGTTACTCAGTGGGGAGCGAGCAGTACTTC
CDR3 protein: CASSYSVGSEQYF

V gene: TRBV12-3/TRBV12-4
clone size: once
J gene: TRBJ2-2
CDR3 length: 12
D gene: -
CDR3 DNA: TGTGCCAGCACGCGGAACACCGGGGAGCTGTTTTTT
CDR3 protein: CASTRNTGELFF

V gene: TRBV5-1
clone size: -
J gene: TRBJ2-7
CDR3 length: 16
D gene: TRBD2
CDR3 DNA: TGCGCCAGCAGCTCCGGAACTAGCGGGGCTATAGGGGAGCAGTACTTC
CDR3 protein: CASSSGTSGAIGEQYF

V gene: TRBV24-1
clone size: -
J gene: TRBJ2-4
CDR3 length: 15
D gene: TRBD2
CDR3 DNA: TGTGCCACCAGTCAACCTAGCGGGGGTAAAAACATTCAGTACTTC
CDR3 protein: CATSQPSGGKNIQYF

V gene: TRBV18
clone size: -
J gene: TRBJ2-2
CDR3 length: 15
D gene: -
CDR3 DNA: TGTGCCAGCTCACCAGGTAGCGGAAACACCGGGGAGCTGTTTTTT
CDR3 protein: CASSPGSGNTGELFF

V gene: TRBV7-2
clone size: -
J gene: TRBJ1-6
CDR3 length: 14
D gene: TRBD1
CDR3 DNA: TGTGCCAGCAGCCCGGGGACAGGTCGTTCCCCCCTCCACTTT
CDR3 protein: CASSPGTGRSPLHF

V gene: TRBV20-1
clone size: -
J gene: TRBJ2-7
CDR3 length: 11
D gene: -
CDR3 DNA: TGCAGTGCTGACCGAACGGGCGAGCAGTACTTC
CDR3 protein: CSADRTGEQYF

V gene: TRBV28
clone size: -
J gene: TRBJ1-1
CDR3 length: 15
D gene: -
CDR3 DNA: TGTGCCAGCAGGGCGACGGGGGGCGGGAACACTGAAGCTTTCTTT
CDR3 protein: CASRATGGGNTEAFF

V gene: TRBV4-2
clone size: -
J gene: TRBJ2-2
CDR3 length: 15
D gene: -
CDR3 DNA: TGTGCCAGCAGCCAAGCGGGAGAGAACACCGGGGAGCTGTTTTTT
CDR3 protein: CASSQAGENTGELFF

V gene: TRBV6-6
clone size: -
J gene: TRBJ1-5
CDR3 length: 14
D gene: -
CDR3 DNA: TGTGCCAGCAGTTACGTTCAGAGCAATCAGCCCCAGCATTTT
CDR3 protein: CASSYVQSNQPQHF

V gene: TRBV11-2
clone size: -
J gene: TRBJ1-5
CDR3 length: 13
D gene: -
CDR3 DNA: TGTGCCAGCAGCTTAGCAGACAATCAGCCCCAGCATTTT
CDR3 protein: CASSLADNQPQHF

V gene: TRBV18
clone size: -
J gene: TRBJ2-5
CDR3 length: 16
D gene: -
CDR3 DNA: TGTGCCAGCTCACCACAAGCACAGGGTGGTCAAGAGACCCAGTACTTC
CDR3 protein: CASSPQAQGGQETQYF

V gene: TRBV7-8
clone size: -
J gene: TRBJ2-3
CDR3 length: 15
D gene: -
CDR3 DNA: TGTGCCAGCAGCTCGACCCTCGGAGCCTCAGATACGCAGTATTTT
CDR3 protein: CASSSTLGASDTQYF

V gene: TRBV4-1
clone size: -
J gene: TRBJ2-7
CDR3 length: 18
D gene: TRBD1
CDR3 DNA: TGCGCCAGCAGCCAAGAGAAATGGAGGGACAGGTGGACCCACGAGCAGTACTTC
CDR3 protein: CASSQEKWRDRWTHEQYF

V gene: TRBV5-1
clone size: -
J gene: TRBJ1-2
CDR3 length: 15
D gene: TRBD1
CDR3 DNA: TGCGCCAGCAGCTTGTCGGCAGGGGGCGCGAGTGGCTACACCTTC
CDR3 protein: CASSLSAGGASGYTF

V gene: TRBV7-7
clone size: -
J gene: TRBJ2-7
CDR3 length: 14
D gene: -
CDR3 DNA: TGTGCCAGCAGCTTTGGGGGGGCAGGGTACGAGCAGTACTTC
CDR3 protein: CASSFGGAGYEQYF

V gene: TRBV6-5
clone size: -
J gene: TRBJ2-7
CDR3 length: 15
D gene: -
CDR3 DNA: TGTGCCAGCAGGGACCCCCAGGGGCGGACTTACGAGCAGTACTTC
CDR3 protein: CASRDPQGRTYEQYF

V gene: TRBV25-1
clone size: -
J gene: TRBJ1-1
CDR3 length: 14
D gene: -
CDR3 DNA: TGTGCCAGCAGTGAAGGCTGGCAGCGTAATGAAGCTTTCTTT
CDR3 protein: CASSEGWQRNEAFF

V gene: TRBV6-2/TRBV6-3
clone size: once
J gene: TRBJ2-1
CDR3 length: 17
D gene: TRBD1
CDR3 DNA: TGTGCCAGCAGTTACCCGAAGACAGGGGGCGGAAAGAATGAGCAGTTCTTC
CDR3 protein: CASSYPKTGGGKNEQFF

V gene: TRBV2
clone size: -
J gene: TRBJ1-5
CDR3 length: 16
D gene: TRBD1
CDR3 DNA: TGTGCCAGCAGTGAGGACAGGGGATACCCAAATCAGCCCCAGCATTTT
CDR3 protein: CASSEDRGYPNQPQHF

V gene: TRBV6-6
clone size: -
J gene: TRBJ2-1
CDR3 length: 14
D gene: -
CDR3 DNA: TGTGCCAGCAGTTACTCCGACATCTACAATGAGCAGTTCTTC
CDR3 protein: CASSYSDIYNEQFF

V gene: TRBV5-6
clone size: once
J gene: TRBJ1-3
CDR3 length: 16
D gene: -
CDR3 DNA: TGTGCCAGCAGCTTGGAGCGAACAGGGCGGGTAAACACCATATATTTT
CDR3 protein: CASSLERTGRVNTIYF

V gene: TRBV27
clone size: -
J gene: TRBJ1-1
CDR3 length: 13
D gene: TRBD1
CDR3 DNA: TGTGCCAGCAGTGAGCGGACAGGGAGTGAAGCTTTCTTT
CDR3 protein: CASSERTGSEAFF

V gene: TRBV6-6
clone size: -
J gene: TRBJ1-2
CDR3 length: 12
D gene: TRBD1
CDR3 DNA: TGTGCCAGCAGCGACAGGGGAGGCGGCTACACCTTC
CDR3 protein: CASSDRGGGYTF

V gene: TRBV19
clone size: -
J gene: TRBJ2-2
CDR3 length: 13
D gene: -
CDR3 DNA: TGTGCCAGTAGAAACAGTGCGGGCGGGGAGCTGTTTTTT
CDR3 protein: CASRNSAGGELFF

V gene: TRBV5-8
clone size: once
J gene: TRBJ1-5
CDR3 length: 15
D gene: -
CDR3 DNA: TGTGCCAGCAGCCCTCTAGCCGGGGGCAATCAGCCCCAGCATTTT
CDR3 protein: CASSPLAGGNQPQHF

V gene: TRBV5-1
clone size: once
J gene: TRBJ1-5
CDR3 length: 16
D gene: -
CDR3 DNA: TGCGCCAGCAGCTTGAACGCAGGGGCCGGCAATCAGCCCCAGCATTTT
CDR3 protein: CASSLNAGAGNQPQHF

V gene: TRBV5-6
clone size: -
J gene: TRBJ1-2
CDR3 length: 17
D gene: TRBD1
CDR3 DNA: TGTGCCAGCAGCCCCCGGCAGTGGACAGGCGGCTTCTATGGCTACACCTTC
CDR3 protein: CASSPRQWTGGFYGYTF

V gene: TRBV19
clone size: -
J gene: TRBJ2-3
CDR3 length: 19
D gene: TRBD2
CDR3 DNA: TGTGCCAGTAGTATTTTGCGACTAGCGGGGGGGCGCGGCACAGATACGCAGTATTTT
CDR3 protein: CASSILRLAGGRGTDTQYF

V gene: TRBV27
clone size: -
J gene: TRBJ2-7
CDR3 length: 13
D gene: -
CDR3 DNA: TGTGCCAGCAGTTCCCCCGGGGGCTACGAGCAGTACTTC
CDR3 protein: CASSSPGGYEQYF

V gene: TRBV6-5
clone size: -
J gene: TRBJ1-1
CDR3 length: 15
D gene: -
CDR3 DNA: TGTGCCAGCATCAAAACACAGGGCCTGGGAACTGAAGCTTTCTTT
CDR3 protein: CASIKTQGLGTEAFF

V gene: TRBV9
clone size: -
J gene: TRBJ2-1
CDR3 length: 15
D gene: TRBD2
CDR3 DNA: TGTGCCAGCAGCGAACGACTAGCGGCCTACAATGAGCAGTTCTTC
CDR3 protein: CASSERLAAYNEQFF

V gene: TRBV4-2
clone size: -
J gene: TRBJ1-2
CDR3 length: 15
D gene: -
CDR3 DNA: TGTGCCAGCAGCCAGGACAGCTCCGAGGACTATGGCTACACCTTC
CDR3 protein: CASSQDSSEDYGYTF

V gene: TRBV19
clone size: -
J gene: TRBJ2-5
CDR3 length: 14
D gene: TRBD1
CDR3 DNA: TGTGCCAGTAGTACCGGGACAGGGGGAGAGACCCAGTACTTC
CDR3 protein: CASSTGTGGETQYF

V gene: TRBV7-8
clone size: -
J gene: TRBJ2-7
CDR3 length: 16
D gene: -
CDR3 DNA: TGTGCCAGCAGCTTAGGGCGAGGTCGGGGATCCTACGAGCAGTACTTC
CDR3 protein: CASSLGRGRGSYEQYF

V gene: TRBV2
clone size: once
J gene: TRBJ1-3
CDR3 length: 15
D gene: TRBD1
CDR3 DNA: TGTGCCAGCAGGCCTGACAGGGCCTCTGGAAACACCATATATTTT
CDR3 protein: CASRPDRASGNTIYF

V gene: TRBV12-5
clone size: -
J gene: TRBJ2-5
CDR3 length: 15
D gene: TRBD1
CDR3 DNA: TGTGCTAGTGGCCCGAAGGGGGCACGTGGGGAGACCCAGTACTTC
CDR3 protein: CASGPKGARGETQYF

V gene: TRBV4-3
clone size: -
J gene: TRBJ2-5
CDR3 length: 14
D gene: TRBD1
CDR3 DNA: TGCGCCAGCAGCCAAGAGGCCAGGGGGGAGACCCAGTACTTC
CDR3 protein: CASSQEARGETQYF

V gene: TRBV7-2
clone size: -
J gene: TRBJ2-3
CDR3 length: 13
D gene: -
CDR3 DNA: TGTGCCAGCAGCTTAGAGACAGGCCATACGCAGTATTTT
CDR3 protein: CASSLETGHTQYF

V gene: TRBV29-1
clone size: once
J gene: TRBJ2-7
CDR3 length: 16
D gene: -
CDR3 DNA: TGCAGCGTTGAAGATGGCGTGGGGGGGCTGGATTACGAGCAGTACTTC
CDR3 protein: CSVEDGVGGLDYEQYF

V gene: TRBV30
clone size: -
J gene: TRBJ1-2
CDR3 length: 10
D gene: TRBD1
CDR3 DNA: TGTGCCTGGAGGCGGACAGGGTACACCTTC
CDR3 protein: CAWRRTGYTF

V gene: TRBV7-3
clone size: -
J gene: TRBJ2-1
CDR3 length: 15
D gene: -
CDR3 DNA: TGTGCCAGCAGCTTATTGTTGGGCCGTCGTGATGAGCAGTTCTTC
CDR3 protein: CASSLLLGRRDEQFF

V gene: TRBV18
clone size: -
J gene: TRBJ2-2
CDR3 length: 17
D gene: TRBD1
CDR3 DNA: TGTGCCAGCTCACCTCGGCCGGTCGGACAGGGCACCGGGGAGCTGTTTTTT
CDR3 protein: CASSPRPVGQGTGELFF